The entry that follows covers one T cell receptor (beta chain) sequence. Its antigen is currently unknown. This specimen belongs to a study of CD8 T cells in Susac syndrome. With random hexamers, reverse transcription was performed on about 0.5 to 1 ug of RNA. TCRdb redid the calling of the immunoSEQ multiplex PCR reads with MiXCR, one entry per CDR3 protein. The table lists a few hundred thousand distinct CDR3 sequences, roughly 94% of them singletons. Study-wide results and caveats: As the study acknowledged, the number of individuals in its TCR sequencing and HLA analysis was relatively small.

The authors negatively isolated CD8+ and CD4+ T cells and FACS-enriched TEMRA cells. CDR1 and CDR2 (germline): DFQATT, SNEGSKA (reference sequence). The CDR3 covers 14 residues. Unmatched junction bases numbered 7, after V lost 4 bases and J lost 6 bases. This sequence joins TRBV20-1 and TRBJ1-4; 8 nucleotides match TRBD1. Sequences were obtained from CD4+ T cells from PBMCs. The source of this sequence is a human donor with multiple sclerosis. The CDR3 DNA follows: TGCAGTGCTATGTATCACAGGGGGGATGAAAAACTGTTTTTT. Translating gives CSAMYHRGDEKLFF.